This record looks at one T cell receptor (beta chain) sequence and its context. Its antigen is not identified. In germline, CDR1 is LNHNV, CDR2 YYDKDF (reference sequence). V shed 6 bases and J 4 bases; nucleotides not matched to a gene: 8. The CDR3 has 14 residues. The data were produced by immunoSEQ multiplex PCR, yet TCRdb's version contains in-frame clones alone and is incomplete. The table shows 15,000 to 20,000 clones, with approximately 80% occurring only once. The data belong to a study of T cell clonotyping in hematopoietic cell transplantation. In the study overall: Cytoreduction preceded collection of pretransplant recipient samples. Study-wide results and caveats: After transplant, recipient diversity fell while pathologically expanded clonotypes grew through day 180.

Time point given: recipient sample about 28 days before transplant, after cytoreduction. Blood collection times were about day -28 and days 30, 100, 180 posttransplant. The chain recombines TRBV15 with TRBJ1-1; the match to TRBD1 covers 7 bases. The TCR was taken from a man between 60 and 75 years old with acute myeloid leukemia. Some clones in this sample may be carry-over from other donors' samples. The sample was peripheral blood mononuclear cells, taken before stem cell transplant. For the CDR3, the DNA is TGTGCCACCAGTCCGAGGGGGCTAGGCACTGAAGCTTTCTTT. Translation gives CATSPRGLGTEAFF.